The sequence of this TCR beta chain was determined in a study of blood T cell repertoires in COVID-19. Study as a whole: From the United States, Italy and Spain came samples of acute and convalescent COVID-19.

This CDR3 has 15 residues. The germline V gene has CDR1 GTSNPN and CDR2 SVGIG (reference sequence). V was pared by 5 bases and J by 4 bases, with 5 bases of the junction left unmatched. Authors' analysis steps: Counts of nucleated cells, estimated from reference gene primer amplification, were obtained. Only in-frame clones appear in the TCRdb table, and some are missing; sequencing was by immunoSEQ multiplex PCR. The DNA was the basis for D and trimming; V, J and clone size are from that table. The sample has a few hundred thousand clones, 87% seen once. The sample consisted of PBMCs or T cells enriched from blood (not recorded which). The receptor was isolated from a woman in her twenties or thirties who had recovered from COVID-19. This chain uses TRBV30 with TRBJ2-1, with 13 bases matching TRBD2. The chain's CDR3 is CAWEPGLAGYNEQFF. CDR3 DNA sequence: TGTGCCTGGGAACCGGGACTAGCGGGGTACAATGAGCAGTTCTTC.